Presented here are 9 T cell receptor beta chains from one specimen sequenced in a study of shared clonotypes between healthy human individuals. Sequencing was performed with immunoSEQ multiplex PCR; in TCRdb, only in-frame clones are kept and a portion is missing. This table holds under 2,500,000 clones, approximately 96% found once. The sequenced sample consisted of naive CD4+ T cells sorted from blood. Documented subset: CD45RA+ positively selected. The receptors here all came from a man aged 18 to 30 in good health.

Note on this clone: Distinct nucleotide sequences in the sample also encode this CDR3. The CDR3 sequence: CASSPPVRGTGELFF. The CDR3 nucleotides read TGTGCCAGCTCACCACCAGTCAGGGGGACCGGGGAGCTGTTTTTT. The chain carries TRBV18 and TRBJ2-2, with 7 bases that match TRBD1. The ends lost 0 bases at V and 5 bases at J; junction bases unmatched: 3. This CDR3 is 15 amino acids long. From germline, CDR1 is KGHSH and CDR2 LQKENI.

V gene TRBV19 combines with J gene TRBJ1-6; D uncertain. Germline V gene sequence: CDR1 LNHDA, CDR2 SQIVND (reference sequence). This CDR3 contains 18 residues. The V end lost 4 bases, the J end lost 0 bases, and 16 bases lay between the germline ends. Here the CDR3 DNA reads TGTGCCAGTAGTAACCTCTTCCTCGGAGGCTCCTATAATTCACCCCTCCACTTT. It codes for CASSNLFLGGSYNSPLHF. The full variable domain, rest sourced from reference TRBV19 and TRBJ1-6, is DGGITQSPKYLFRKEGQNVTLSCEQNLNHDAMYWYRQDPGQGLRLIYYSQIVNDFQKGDIAEGYSVSREKKESFPLTVTSAQKNPTAFYLCASSNLFLGGSYNSPLHFGNGTRLTVT.

The chain couples TRBV5-3 to TRBJ1-5; the D is unclear. TRBV5-3 is placed among ORFs of uncertain function. The CDR3 is 17 residues long. Trimming stripped 4 bases from V and 2 bases from J, with 19 bases between. CDR3 DNA sequence: TGTGCCAGAAGCCCACCTATCAAGGCGGGAGGCAATCAGCCCCAGCATTTT. Protein product: CARSPPIKAGGNQPQHF.

About this clone: Other DNA variants within this sample encode the same CDR3. The chain couples TRBV7-9 to TRBJ2-7, with D hard to call. Trimming removed 2 bases at V and 0 bases at J, with 8 bases between. There are 14 residues in the CDR3. Germline values: CDR1 SEHNR, CDR2 FQNEAQ (reference sequence). The CDR3 DNA reads TGTGCCAGCAGCTTATCCGCTAGCTCCTACGAGCAGTACTTC. This gives the protein CASSLSASSYEQYF. Full variable domain (remainder filled in from reference TRBV7-9 and TRBJ2-7): DTGVSQNPRHKITKRGQNVTFRCDPISEHNRLYWYRQTLGQGPEFLTYFQNEAQLEKSRLLSDRFSAERPKGSFSTLEIQRTEQGDSAMYLCASSLSASSYEQYFGPGTRLTVT.

V is TRBV4-3 and J is TRBJ2-2, with D possibly TRBD1 on 7 matching bases. The CDR3 has 16 amino acids. Germline CDR1 LGHNA, CDR2 YSLEER. Trimming left V 4 bases short and J 5 bases short, with 17 bases between. This CDR3 reads CASSPGDRSFTGELFF. CDR3 nucleotides: TGCGCCAGCAGCCCGGGGGACAGATCTTTTACCGGGGAGCTGTTTTTT.

The chain has TRBV7-9 and TRBJ2-3; TRBD1 might be the D (7 bases). Germline V gene lookup returns CDR1 SEHNR and CDR2 FQNEAQ (reference sequence). Trimming removed 2 bases at V and 2 bases at J, with 14 bases between. This CDR3 has 16 amino acids. CDR3 nucleotide sequence: TGTGCCAGCAGCTTATTGGAGGGGGCACACACAGATACGCAGTATTTT. Its translation is CASSLLEGAHTDTQYF.

A remark on this clone: Other DNA sequences within the sample encode an identical CDR3. V and J are TRBV6-5 and TRBJ2-7, with unresolved D. Germline V gene sequence: CDR1 MNHEY, CDR2 SVGAGI. V was clipped by 2 bases and J by 0 bases, with 11 bases between them. This CDR3 is 15 amino acids long. The CDR3 loop is CASSYGRPSSYEQYF. CDR3 bases: TGTGCCAGCAGTTACGGTCGGCCGAGCTCCTACGAGCAGTACTTC.

Remarks on this clone: This sample includes further DNA sequences coding for the same CDR3. V gene TRBV7-9 combines with J gene TRBJ1-2; no clear D. V lost 1 base, J lost 8 bases, and 14 bases lay in between. CDR3 size: 14 residues. The germline V gene has CDR1 SEHNR and CDR2 FQNEAQ (reference sequence). CDR3 nucleotides: TGTGCCAGCAGCTTAGAGGGCACCGCGGGAGGCTACACCTTC. Translated, it gives CASSLEGTAGGYTF. The full variable domain, in which reference TRBV7-9 and TRBJ1-2 provide the parts outside the CDR3, is DTGVSQNPRHKITKRGQNVTFRCDPISEHNRLYWYRQTLGQGPEFLTYFQNEAQLEKSRLLSDRFSAERPKGSFSTLEIQRTEQGDSAMYLCASSLEGTAGGYTFGSGTRLTVV.

The V and J genes are TRBV10-1 and TRBJ1-2; D might be TRBD1 (6 bases). The CDR3 covers 12 residues. CDR1 is WNHNN and CDR2 is SYGVQD in the germline V gene (reference sequence). Deletions cut 10 bases from V and 12 bases from J, with 21 bases between. CDR3 residues: CATLGTRGLNTF. CDR3 DNA: TGCGCCACCCTCGGGACACGGGGGTTGAACACCTTC.